The 10 T cell receptor beta chains below were found in one sample sequenced in a study of cytomegalovirus exposure and HLA in healthy donors (dated by TCRdb to the late 2010s). Preparation of the library involved the immunoSEQ multiplex PCR assay. For the multiplex PCR, a mixture combining 60 forward primers for TCR Vbeta segments and 13 reverse primers for TCR Jbeta segments was used. Imported from immuneACCESS, the table was reduced by TCRdb to in-frame sequences with V and J called. These copies leave out some clones; in studies compared against another copy, an unresolved V gene accounts for under half, and the cause of the remainder is not known. The sample profile shows 170,000 or so clones; 75% to 85% of them were found once. 1.4% of the sample is taken by the ten largest. The sample comprised PBMCs. The source of these receptors is a woman under 40 in good health and CMV-seropositive.

The chain uses TRBV6-6 and TRBJ1-2, with no clear D. This CDR3 contains 11 residues. From germline, CDR1 is MNHNY and CDR2 SVGAGI (reference sequence). V was clipped by 10 bases and J by 3 bases, with 9 bases between them. The CDR3 coding sequence is TGTGCCACACGGCAGGACTATGGCTACACCTTC. This encodes CATRQDYGYTF.

The V and J genes are TRBV19 and TRBJ2-5; TRBD1 matches at 7 bases. CDR1 LNHDA and CDR2 SQIVND come from the germline V gene (reference sequence). The CDR3 covers 13 residues. With 4 bases clipped from V and 2 bases from J, the junction kept 1 base outside the gene matches. As DNA, the CDR3 is TGTGCCAGTAGTACGGGACAGCAAGAGACCCAGTACTTC. Protein: CASSTGQQETQYF.

The chain has TRBV5-4 and TRBJ2-2, with 7 bases aligning to TRBD2. V was clipped by 0 bases and J by 2 bases; unmatched bases: 4. Germline V CDR1 and CDR2: SGHNT, YYREEE (reference sequence). The CDR3 runs to 16 residues. The CDR3 sequence is CASSLGAGVNTGELFF. CDR3 nucleotide sequence: TGTGCCAGCAGCTTGGGGGCGGGAGTAAACACCGGGGAGCTGTTTTTT.

This clone was recorded a few times. The chain uses TRBV9 and TRBJ2-5; 8 bases match TRBD1. CDR3 length: 12 residues. Trimming removed 7 bases from V and 4 bases from J; junction bases left unmatched: 3. CDR1 and CDR2 (germline): SGDLS, YYNGEE. The CDR3 DNA is TGTGCCAGCGGACAGGGCCGAGAGACCCAGTACTTC. It encodes CASGQGRETQYF.

This clone has more than one count but fewer than ten. V is TRBV7-2 and J is TRBJ2-3, with D unresolved. CDR1 and CDR2 from the germline V gene are SGHTA and FQGNSA. The CDR3 is made up of 13 amino acids. V lost 4 bases, J lost 0 bases, and 5 bases lay in between. The CDR3 DNA sequence: TGTGCCAGCAGCTCCGAGAGCACAGATACGCAGTATTTT. Protein product: CASSSESTDTQYF.

This clone has more than one count but fewer than ten. V gene TRBV30 combines with J gene TRBJ1-5; D is ambiguous. Trimming left V 0 bases short and J 0 bases short, with 9 bases between. The germline V gene encodes CDR1 GTSNPN and CDR2 SVGIG (reference sequence). CDR3 size: 15 residues. CDR3 sequence reads: CAWSVLGDSNQPQHF. The CDR3 DNA follows: TGTGCCTGGAGTGTACTGGGAGATAGCAATCAGCCCCAGCATTTT.

This clone appeared a single time. This CDR3 is also generated by other DNA sequences in the sample. The CDR3 loop is CASSQEPGQGDNEQFF. DNA of the CDR3: TGTGCCAGCAGCCAAGAGCCGGGACAGGGGGACAATGAGCAGTTCTTC. This chain links TRBV14 with TRBJ2-1; 11 bases line up with TRBD1. This CDR3 region has 16 residues. Germline CDR1 SGHDN, CDR2 FVKESK. V lost 0 bases, J lost 5 bases, and 3 bases stayed unmatched.

This clone was recorded a few times. This chain joins TRBV19 and TRBJ1-2, with D hard to call. V shed 5 bases and J shed 1 base, with 14 bases lying between them. The V gene's germline CDR1 is LNHDA and CDR2 SQIVND (reference sequence). The CDR3 is 15 residues long. The DNA for the CDR3 is TGTGCCAGTAGTTCCCCCGTCGGAGTTAACTATGGCTACACCTTC. Translation gives CASSSPVGVNYGYTF.

The chain couples TRBV7-2 to TRBJ2-7; D is unclear. With 1 base removed from V and 6 bases from J, the gap between germline ends came to 7 bases. Germline CDR1 reads SGHTA; CDR2 reads FQGNSA. The CDR3 runs to 12 residues. CDR3 protein: CASSLVLREQYF. The CDR3 DNA is TGTGCCAGCAGCTTAGTTTTGCGCGAGCAGTACTTC.

In regard to this clone: In the same sample, other DNA sequences code for this CDR3. This sequence joins TRBV9 and TRBJ1-5, with 10 bases lining up with TRBD1. The CDR3 runs to 14 residues. Germline V gene data show CDR1 as SGDLS and CDR2 as YYNGEE. Trimming took 0 bases from V and 7 from J; bases not matched to a gene: 1. The CDR3 DNA follows: TGTGCCAGCAGCGTAGGGACAGGGGGGCAGCCCCAGCATTTT. Its translation: CASSVGTGGQPQHF.